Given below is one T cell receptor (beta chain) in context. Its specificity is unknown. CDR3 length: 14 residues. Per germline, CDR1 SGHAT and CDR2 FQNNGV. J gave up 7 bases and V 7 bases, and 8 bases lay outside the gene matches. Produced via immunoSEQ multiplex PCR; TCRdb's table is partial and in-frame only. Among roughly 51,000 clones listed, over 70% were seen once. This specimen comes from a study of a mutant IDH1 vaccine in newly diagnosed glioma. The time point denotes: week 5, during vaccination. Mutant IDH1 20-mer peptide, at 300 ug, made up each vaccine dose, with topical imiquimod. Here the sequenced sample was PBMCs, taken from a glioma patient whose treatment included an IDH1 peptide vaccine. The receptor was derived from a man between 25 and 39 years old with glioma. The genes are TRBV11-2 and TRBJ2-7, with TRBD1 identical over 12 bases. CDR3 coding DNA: TGTGCCAGCACCCGGGGACAGGGGGCGCCGGAGCAGTACTTC. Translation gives CASTRGQGAPEQYF.